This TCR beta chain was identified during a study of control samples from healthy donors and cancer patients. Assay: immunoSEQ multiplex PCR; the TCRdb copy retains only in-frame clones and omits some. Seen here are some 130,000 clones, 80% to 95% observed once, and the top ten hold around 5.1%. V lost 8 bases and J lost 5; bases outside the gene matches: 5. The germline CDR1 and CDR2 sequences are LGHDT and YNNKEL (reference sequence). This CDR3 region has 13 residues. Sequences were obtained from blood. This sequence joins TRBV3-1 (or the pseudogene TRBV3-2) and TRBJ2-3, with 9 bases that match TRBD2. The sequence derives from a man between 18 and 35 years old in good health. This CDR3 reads CASGTSSKDTQYF. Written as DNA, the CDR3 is TGTGCCAGCGGGACTAGCTCTAAAGATACGCAGTATTTT.